This section outlines one T cell receptor beta chain sequence together with its context. The sample originates from a study of cytomegalovirus exposure and HLA in healthy donors. It was with 60 Vbeta and 13 Jbeta primers that the PCR ran. Sequenced by immunoSEQ multiplex PCR; TCRdb stores in-frame clones only, minus some. The sample comprises approximately 200,000 clones, roughly four fifths of which are singletons, and just over 1.4% rests with the top ten. Trimming took 5 bases from V and 9 from J; bases not matched to a gene: 9. The CDR3 has 13 amino acids. CDR1 and CDR2 (germline): SGHTA, FQGTGA. This chain uses TRBV7-3 with TRBJ1-1; 7 bases agree with TRBD1. The sequencing sample was made of PBMCs. The clonotype was recovered from a girl between 10 and 17 years old in good health and CMV-seronegative. The CDR3 DNA follows: TGTGCCAGCAGCCTTACACGACAGGGACAAGCTTTCTTT. It specifies CASSLTRQGQAFF.